The clone carrying this T cell receptor beta chain was seen at least ten times. Its antigen is unknown. This entry comes from a study of neurological immune-mediated disorders. Points from the study as a whole: Because no CDR3 amino acid sequences were shared across subjects by expanded clones, private repertoires were suggested in all groups.

MiXCR, run by TCRdb on the 5' RACE reads, gives a single entry per CDR3 protein. The sample lists around 58,000 distinct CDR3 sequences, around 3.4% occurring once. CDR1 and CDR2 from the germline V gene are SGHDT and YYEEEE. The V gene lost 4 bases and the J gene lost 8 bases, with 12 bases spanning the gap. The CDR3 consists of 12 residues. The sample was PBMCs. The chain has TRBV5-6 and TRBJ1-2; D remains unclear. The clonotype originates from a woman aged 55 to 70 with multiple sclerosis. CDR3 coding DNA: TGTGCCAGCAGCCCAGGCTTCAGGGGCTACACCTTC. It translates to CASSPGFRGYTF.